This T cell receptor beta chain comes out of a study of PD-1 blockade in classical Hodgkin lymphoma. Across the study: Every 2 weeks, patients got 3 mg/kg intravenous nivolumab.

Notes on this clone: Antigen unknown.

Findings of the study overall: Nothing has yet pinned down what causes the repertoire differences, possibly disease activity or prior therapy. Complete responders' baseline diversity resembled that of newly diagnosed patients.

TCRdb keeps only in-frame clones here, not all; method: immunoSEQ multiplex PCR. Among about 21,000 clones listed, approximately 65% were seen once. Time point denoted: cycle 4 day 1 (C4D1), after six to seven weeks of nivolumab. Each patient experienced a relapse that followed autologous stem cell transplantation, and brentuximab vedotin exposure varied. Magnetic negative selection served to purify CD4+ T cells out of PBMCs that had been thawed. Responses achieved at best were complete response, partial response or progressive disease. This clonotype originated in a human donor with classical Hodgkin lymphoma. The sequencing here drew on CD4+ T cells from blood, taken before the fourth cycle of nivolumab.

The CDR3 loop reads CASRDRTHGTQYF. For the CDR3, the DNA is TGTGCCAGCAGGGACCGGACCCATGGGACCCAGTACTTC. J is TRBJ2-5 and V is TRBV2; D gene ambiguous. V was cut by 6 bases and J by 7 bases, with 15 bases left in between. This CDR3 spans 13 amino acids. Per germline, CDR1 SNHLY and CDR2 FYNNEI.